The T cell receptor beta chain under discussion was sequenced for a study of identical twins. Worth noting for this clonotype: What it binds is unknown.

The study's findings and limits: A cross-sectional statistical analysis, not follow-up of the same donors, supported the conclusions. In zero-insertion analyses, partial confounding could arise from invariant MAIT and iNKT cells.

Germline assignment: CDR1 MRHNA and CDR2 SNTAGT. The V gene end was trimmed by 4 bases and the J gene end by 4 bases; junction bases not matched to a gene: 3. CDR3 length equals 14 residues. A template switching step contributed a universal primer site, while unique molecular identifiers were present in the cDNA. From the 5' RACE reads, TCRdb called clonotypes with MiXCR, one entry per CDR3 protein. The sample has hundreds of thousands of distinct CDR3 sequences; approximately 9% are singletons. These same records also appear under a second study, on yellow fever vaccine responses in identical twins. According to that study: Convergence reportedly seemed to mark part of the twins' vaccine T cell response, with personalization marking the rest.

The sequenced sample was PBMCs. This TCR derives from a woman between 18 and 29 years old in good health. The chain couples TRBV6-4 to TRBJ2-1; 8 nucleotides agree with TRBD1. The CDR3 protein is CASSVQGDYNEQFF. Here the CDR3 DNA reads TGTGCCAGCAGTGTACAGGGGGATTACAATGAGCAGTTCTTC.